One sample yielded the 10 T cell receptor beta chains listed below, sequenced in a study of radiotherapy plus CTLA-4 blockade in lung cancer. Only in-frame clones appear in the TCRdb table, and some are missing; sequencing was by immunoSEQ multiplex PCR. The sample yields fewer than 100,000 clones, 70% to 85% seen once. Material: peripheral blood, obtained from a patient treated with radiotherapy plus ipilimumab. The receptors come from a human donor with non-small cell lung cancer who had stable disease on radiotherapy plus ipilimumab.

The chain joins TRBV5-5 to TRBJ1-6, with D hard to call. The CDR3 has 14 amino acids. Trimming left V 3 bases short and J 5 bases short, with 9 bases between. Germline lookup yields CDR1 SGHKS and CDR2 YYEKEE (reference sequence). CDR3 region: CASSSRFDNSPLHF. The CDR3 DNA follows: TGTGCCAGCAGCTCTAGGTTCGATAATTCACCCCTCCACTTT.

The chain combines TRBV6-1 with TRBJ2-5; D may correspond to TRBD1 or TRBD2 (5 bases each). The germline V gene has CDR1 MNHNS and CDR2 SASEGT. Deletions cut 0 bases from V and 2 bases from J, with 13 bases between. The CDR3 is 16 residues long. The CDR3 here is CASSEAWGLGQETQYF. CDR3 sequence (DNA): TGTGCCAGCAGTGAAGCATGGGGGTTAGGACAAGAGACCCAGTACTTC.

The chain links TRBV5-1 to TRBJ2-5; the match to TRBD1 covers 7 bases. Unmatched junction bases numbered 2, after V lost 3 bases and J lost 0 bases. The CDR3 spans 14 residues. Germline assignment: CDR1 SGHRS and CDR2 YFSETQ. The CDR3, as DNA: TGCGCCAGCAGCTGGACAGGATACCAAGAGACCCAGTACTTC. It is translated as CASSWTGYQETQYF.

CDR3 DNA: TGTGCCAGCTCACCAGGCCAGGGGCCGAACACTGAAGCTTTCTTT. Translated, it gives CASSPGQGPNTEAFF. The V gene is TRBV18, the J gene TRBJ1-1; possible D gene TRBD1, 6 bases. V lost 2 bases and J 1 base, leaving 11 bases between the germline ends. Germline CDR1 is KGHSH and CDR2 is LQKENI. CDR3 length equals 15 residues.

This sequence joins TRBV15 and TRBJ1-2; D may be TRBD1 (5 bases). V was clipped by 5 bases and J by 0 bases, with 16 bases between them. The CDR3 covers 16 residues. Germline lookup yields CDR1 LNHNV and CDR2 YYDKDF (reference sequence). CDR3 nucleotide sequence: TGTGCCACCAGCGACCGGGGCAAAACTTCTAACTATGGCTACACCTTC. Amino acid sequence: CATSDRGKTSNYGYTF.

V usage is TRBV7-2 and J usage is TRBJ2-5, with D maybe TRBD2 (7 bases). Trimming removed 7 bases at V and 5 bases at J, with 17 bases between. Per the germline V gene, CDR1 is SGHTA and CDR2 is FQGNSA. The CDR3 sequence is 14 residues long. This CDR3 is CASTAGGAGETQYF. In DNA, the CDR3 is TGTGCCAGCACAGCTGGGGGGGCGGGGGAGACCCAGTACTTC.

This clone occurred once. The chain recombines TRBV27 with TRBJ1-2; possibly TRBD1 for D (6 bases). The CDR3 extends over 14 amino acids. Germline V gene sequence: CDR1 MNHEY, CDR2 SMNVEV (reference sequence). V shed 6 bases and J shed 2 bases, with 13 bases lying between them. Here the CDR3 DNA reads TGTGCCAGCAGCCCGGGGGCGCGAAACTATGGCTACACCTTC. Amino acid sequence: CASSPGARNYGYTF.

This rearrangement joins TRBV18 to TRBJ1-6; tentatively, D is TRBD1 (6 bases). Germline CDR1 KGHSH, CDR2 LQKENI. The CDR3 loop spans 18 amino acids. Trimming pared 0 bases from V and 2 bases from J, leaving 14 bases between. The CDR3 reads CASSPPGVRGTYNSPLHF. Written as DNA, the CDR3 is TGTGCCAGCTCACCACCGGGTGTCAGGGGTACCTATAATTCACCCCTCCACTTT.

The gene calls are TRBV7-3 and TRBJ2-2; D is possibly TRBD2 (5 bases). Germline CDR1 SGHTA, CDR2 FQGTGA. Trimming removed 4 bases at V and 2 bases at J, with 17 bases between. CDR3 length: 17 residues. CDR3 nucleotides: TGTGCCAGCAGCTACCCCTTGGGCGGGCCTAACACCGGGGAGCTGTTTTTT. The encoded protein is CASSYPLGGPNTGELFF.

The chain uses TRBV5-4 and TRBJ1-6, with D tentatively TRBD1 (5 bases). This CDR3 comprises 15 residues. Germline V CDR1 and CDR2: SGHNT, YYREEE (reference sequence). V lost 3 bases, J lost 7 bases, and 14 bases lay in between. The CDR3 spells CASSSGGDGNSPLHF. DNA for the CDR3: TGTGCCAGCAGCTCGGGGGGGGACGGGAATTCACCCCTCCACTTT.